Listed below are T cell receptor beta chains from one sample, sequenced in a study of T cell responses to AZD1222 COVID-19 vaccine. Produced via immunoSEQ multiplex PCR; TCRdb's table is partial and in-frame only. The repertoire holds roughly 120,000 clones, with about 90% as singletons. Specimen: peripheral blood, collected 28 days after the second AZD1222 dose. The receptors stem from an adult who received the AZD1222 COVID-19 vaccine. Each CDR3 is given with its conserved first and last residue. The D gene is left open where the match is weak. Size tells how often a clone was seen (once, few, many) or the class of an expanded clone, and some rows leave it out.

D	V	size	J	length	CDR3	DNA
NA	TRBV7-9	once	TRBJ2-2	15	CASSLGQGDTGELFF	TGTGCCAGCAGCTTAGGGCAGGGAGACACCGGGGAGCTGTTTTTT
TRBD2	TRBV6-5	NA	TRBJ2-3	13	CASGTSALDTQYF	TGTGCCAGCGGGACTAGCGCACTAGATACGCAGTATTTT
NA	TRBV19	NA	TRBJ2-3	14	CASSPRTSTDTQYF	TGTGCCAGTAGTCCACGGACTAGCACAGATACGCAGTATTTT
NA	TRBV2	NA	TRBJ2-7	14	CASSEGGTLSEQYF	TGTGCCAGCAGTGAAGGGGGGACTCTCTCCGAGCAGTACTTC
TRBD1	TRBV7-9	NA	TRBJ2-5	14	CASSPSGGLETQYF	TGTGCCAGCAGCCCATCAGGGGGTCTAGAGACCCAGTACTTC
TRBD2	TRBV6-1	NA	TRBJ2-3	15	CATTISGSAADTQYF	TGTGCTACCACAATAAGCGGGAGTGCCGCAGATACGCAGTATTTT
TRBD2	TRBV28	NA	TRBJ2-1	16	CASSLIPASGSNEQFF	TGTGCCAGCAGTTTAATTCCGGCTAGCGGGTCCAATGAGCAGTTCTTC
NA	TRBV5-8	NA	TRBJ2-5	14	CASTYDGSQETQYF	TGTGCCAGCACTTACGATGGGAGTCAAGAGACCCAGTACTTC
NA	TRBV7-3	NA	TRBJ1-1	13	CASSRAMNTEAFF	TGTGCCAGCAGTCGTGCCATGAACACTGAAGCTTTCTTT
NA	TRBV9	NA	TRBJ1-3	17	CASSVEPRTLSGNTIYF	TGTGCCAGCAGCGTAGAACCCCGGACACTCTCTGGAAACACCATATATTTT
TRBD1	TRBV2	NA	TRBJ2-7	15	CASSVDRGTHYEQYF	TGTGCCAGCAGTGTAGACAGGGGGACCCACTACGAGCAGTACTTC
NA	TRBV12-3/TRBV12-4	NA	TRBJ1-4	12	CASANIGEKLFF	TGTGCCAGCGCGAACATAGGTGAAAAACTGTTTTTT
TRBD1	TRBV2	NA	TRBJ1-1	15	CASTIRTGASTEAFF	TGTGCCAGCACCATTAGGACAGGGGCGAGCACTGAAGCTTTCTTT
NA	TRBV9	NA	TRBJ1-2	13	CASSVGHDGGYTF	TGTGCCAGCAGCGTAGGCCACGATGGAGGCTACACCTTC
NA	TRBV28	NA	TRBJ2-5	10	CASSQETQYF	TGTGCCAGCAGCCAAGAGACCCAGTACTTC
NA	TRBV30	NA	TRBJ1-2	15	CAWSGTNGRVNGYTF	TGTGCCTGGAGTGGGACGAATGGGCGGGTTAATGGCTACACCTTC
TRBD1	TRBV6-5	NA	TRBJ1-2	15	CASSAPGQTNYGYTF	TGTGCCAGCAGCGCGCCGGGACAGACTAACTATGGCTACACCTTC
NA	TRBV28	NA	TRBJ2-7	13	CASSTGTLDEQYF	TGTGCCAGCAGTACCGGGACACTGGACGAGCAGTACTTC
NA	TRBV13	NA	TRBJ1-5	16	CASSGGTTPGNQPQHF	TGTGCCAGCAGCGGCGGGACAACGCCGGGCAATCAGCCCCAGCATTTT
TRBD1	TRBV5-1	NA	TRBJ2-2	15	CASSLLAGGTGELFF	TGCGCCAGCAGCTTACTGGCAGGGGGAACCGGGGAGCTGTTTTTT
TRBD1	TRBV19	once	TRBJ2-6	18	CASSLPGQGGTGANVLTF	TGTGCCAGTAGTCTCCCCGGACAGGGGGGGACTGGGGCCAACGTCCTGACTTTC
NA	TRBV7-9	once	TRBJ1-1	13	CASSLDADSGAFF	TGTGCCAGCAGCTTAGACGCCGACAGCGGAGCTTTCTTT
NA	TRBV6-5	NA	TRBJ2-3	15	CASSYSGGSTDTQYF	TGTGCCAGCAGTTACTCAGGGGGGAGCACAGATACGCAGTATTTT
NA	TRBV5-1	few	TRBJ2-3	13	CASTGLRTDTQYF	TGCGCCAGCACGGGACTCCGCACAGATACGCAGTATTTT
NA	TRBV28	NA	TRBJ1-2	12	CASSLANYGYTF	TGTGCCAGCAGTTTAGCAAACTATGGCTACACCTTC
TRBD2	TRBV28	NA	TRBJ2-1	16	CASSLQGAGAYNEQFF	TGTGCCAGCAGCCTCCAAGGAGCGGGAGCCTACAATGAGCAGTTCTTC
TRBD1	TRBV6-1	NA	TRBJ2-5	14	CASSEGQGSETQYF	TGTGCCAGCAGTGAAGGACAGGGTTCAGAGACCCAGTACTTC
TRBD2	TRBV2	NA	TRBJ2-3	14	CASSTSGRSDTQYF	TGTGCCAGCAGTACTAGCGGGAGATCAGATACGCAGTATTTT
NA	TRBV5-6	NA	TRBJ1-6	14	CASSLQQKDSPLHF	TGTGCCAGCAGCTTGCAACAGAAAGATTCACCCCTCCACTTT
TRBD2	TRBV3-1/TRBV3-2	NA	TRBJ2-5	15	CASSQALAGVKTQYF	TGTGCCAGCAGCCAAGCACTAGCGGGAGTGAAGACCCAGTACTTC
TRBD2	TRBV4-1	NA	TRBJ2-2	22	CASSQPTSGTSGPKRNTGELFF	TGCGCCAGCAGCCAACCCACGTCCGGGACTAGCGGACCTAAACGGAACACCGGGGAGCTGTTTTTT
NA	TRBV28	NA	TRBJ1-3	19	CASSLVVGSHSISGNTIYF	TGTGCCAGCAGTTTGGTGGTGGGGTCACACAGTATCTCTGGAAACACCATATATTTT
TRBD1	TRBV28	NA	TRBJ1-5	15	CASLRDRKNNQPQHF	TGTGCCAGCCTCCGGGACAGGAAAAACAATCAGCCCCAGCATTTT
NA	TRBV5-4	NA	TRBJ1-3	14	CASSIQGSGNTIYF	TGTGCCAGCAGCATTCAGGGATCTGGAAACACCATATATTTT
TRBD1	TRBV9	NA	TRBJ2-1	14	CASSAGTGGDEQFF	TGTGCCAGCAGCGCCGGGACAGGGGGCGATGAGCAGTTCTTC
TRBD2	TRBV4-2	NA	TRBJ2-1	18	CASSEGLAGGKTYNEQFF	TGTGCCAGCAGCGAGGGACTAGCGGGAGGAAAAACCTACAATGAGCAGTTCTTC
NA	TRBV11-3	once	TRBJ1-1	13	CASSLARGAEAFF	TGTGCCAGCAGCTTAGCCCGGGGAGCTGAAGCTTTCTTT
TRBD1	TRBV7-8	NA	TRBJ2-6	15	CASSPTGKGANVLTF	TGTGCCAGCAGCCCGACAGGGAAAGGGGCCAACGTCCTGACTTTC
TRBD1	TRBV4-1	NA	TRBJ2-1	15	CASSQDRKSWDEQFF	TGCGCCAGCAGTCAGGACAGGAAAAGTTGGGATGAGCAGTTCTTC
NA	TRBV2	NA	TRBJ2-5	17	CASTNSGTGILGESQYF	TGTGCCAGCACCAATAGCGGGACAGGAATTTTGGGAGAGAGCCAGTACTTC
TRBD2	TRBV5-1	NA	TRBJ2-7	15	CASSLSLAGPYEQYF	TGCGCCAGCAGCTTGTCACTAGCGGGCCCCTACGAGCAGTACTTC
TRBD2	TRBV7-2	NA	TRBJ2-3	16	CASSPGLAGRTDTQYF	TGTGCCAGCAGCCCGGGACTAGCGGGAAGGACAGATACGCAGTATTTT
NA	TRBV3-1/TRBV3-2	NA	TRBJ2-4	16	CASSQEGELAKNIQYF	TGTGCCAGCAGCCAAGAAGGGGAGTTAGCCAAAAACATTCAGTACTTC
TRBD2	TRBV6-1	NA	TRBJ2-7	18	CASSEVTATSGYSYEQYF	TGTGCCAGCAGTGAGGTTACGGCGACTAGCGGTTACTCCTACGAGCAGTACTTC
TRBD1	TRBV29-1	NA	TRBJ2-3	15	CSGSGTGTGTDTQYF	TGCAGCGGCTCGGGGACAGGGACTGGCACAGATACGCAGTATTTT